Below are 30 T cell receptor beta chains sequenced from a single sample in a study of T cells expressing NK-cell markers. TCRdb reprocessed the 5' RACE reads and reports one entry per CDR3 protein, with no DNA. The sample table includes about 390,000 distinct CDR3 sequences. Sequenced material: blood T cells: a sorted CD56 or NKG2C T cell subset, CD4+ or CD8+ T cells, or bulk PBMC T cells (not recorded which). The receptors shown here come from a woman aged 45-60 years in good health.

The rearrangement uses TRBV5-6 and TRBJ2-1; the D gene TCRdb calls, TRBD1, cannot be checked with no DNA. CDR3 length: 13 residues. The germline CDR1 and CDR2 sequences are SGHDT and YYEEEE. Here the CDR3 reads CASRTRGRNEQFF. Complete variable domain (other parts from reference TRBV5-6 and TRBJ2-1): DAGVTQSPTHLIKTRGQQVTLRCSPKSGHDTVSWYQQALGQGPQFIFQYYEEEERQRGNFPDRFSGHQFPNYSSELNVNALLLGDSALYLCASRTRGRNEQFFGPGTRLTVL.

The V gene is TRBV12-3 or TRBV12-4, the J gene TRBJ2-3; TCRdb indicates TRBD1, and absent DNA this call remains unverified. This CDR3 is 14 amino acids long. CDR3: CASRGAAPGYTQYF.

The V and J genes are TRBV15 and TRBJ2-1; TCRdb's assignment of TRBD2 cannot be checked, as there is no DNA. The CDR3 runs to 12 residues. CDR1 is LNHNV, CDR2 YYDKDF, per germline (reference sequence). The CDR3 loop reads CATSRTRDEQFF. Supplemented by reference TRBV15 and TRBJ2-1, the full variable domain reads DAMVIQNPRYQVTQFGKPVTLSCSQTLNHNVMYWYQQKSSQAPKLLFHYYDKDFNNEADTPDNFQSRRPNTSFCFLDIRSPGLGDTAMYLCATSRTRDEQFFGPGTRLTVL.

The chain joins TRBV5-1 to TRBJ2-1; without DNA, the TCRdb call of TRBD1 cannot be checked. The CDR3 is made up of 14 amino acids. CDR1 is SGHRS, CDR2 YFSETQ, per germline. CDR3 region: CASSPPTPNNEQFF.

V is TRBV20-1 and J is TRBJ2-7; TCRdb names TRBD2, which stays unverified in the absence of DNA. Germline CDR1 DFQATT, CDR2 SNEGSKA (reference sequence). The CDR3 has 17 residues. The chain's CDR3 is CSARAPVGTSFLYEQYF.

V is TRBV24-1 and J is TRBJ2-2; TCRdb lists TRBD1, though no DNA is available to test this call. The germline V gene encodes CDR1 KGHDR and CDR2 SFDVKD. This CDR3 has 13 amino acids. CDR3 protein: CATRDRENGELFF.

The chain has TRBV29-1 and TRBJ2-7; TCRdb's D call of TRBD1 is untestable without DNA. Germline assignment: CDR1 SQVTM and CDR2 ANQGSEA. The CDR3 covers 11 residues. CDR3 protein: CSGRDTYEQYF.

The chain links TRBV20-1 to TRBJ2-7; TCRdb names TRBD2, which stays unverified in the absence of DNA. This CDR3 region has 15 residues. The V gene's germline CDR1 is DFQATT and CDR2 SNEGSKA (reference sequence). CDR3 residues: CSAYTRLFGTYEQYF.

This chain links TRBV19 with TRBJ2-5; TCRdb proposes TRBD1, but this gene call is untestable without DNA. CDR3 length: 15 residues. Germline V gene sequence: CDR1 LNHDA, CDR2 SQIVND (reference sequence). The chain's CDR3 is CASRIDPGSRETQYF.

The chain joins TRBV27 to TRBJ2-3; TCRdb returns TRBD2, unconfirmable since there is no DNA. The CDR3 length is 17 residues. CDR1 is MNHEY, CDR2 SMNVEV, per germline (reference sequence). CDR3 sequence reads: CASKTGASHINTDTQYF.

The chain recombines TRBV11-2 with TRBJ2-4. The CDR3 length is 13 residues. CDR1 is SGHAT, CDR2 FQNNGV, per germline. This chain's CDR3 is CASSRVAKNIQYF.

The chain is built from TRBV4-1 and TRBJ2-6; the D gene TCRdb calls, TRBD1, cannot be checked with no DNA. This CDR3 contains 18 residues. Germline V gene lookup returns CDR1 MGHRA and CDR2 YSYEKL. The CDR3 loop is CASSQTGTGVPGANVLTF.

The J gene is TRBJ2-4, the V gene TRBV11-3; the TRBD2 assignment by TCRdb is unverifiable without DNA. Germline V gene data show CDR1 as SGHNT and CDR2 as YENEEA. The CDR3 is 17 amino acids. The CDR3 is CASSFKLALGAKNIQYF.

The chain links TRBV6-1 to TRBJ2-2. Germline V gene data show CDR1 as MNHNS and CDR2 as SASEGT. This CDR3 spans 14 amino acids. CDR3 residues: CASSESVLGGELFF.

V gene TRBV11-2 combines with J gene TRBJ1-5; without DNA, the TCRdb call of TRBD1 cannot be checked. This CDR3 is built from 14 residues. Germline values: CDR1 SGHAT, CDR2 FQNNGV. This CDR3 reads CASSSDSFNQPQHF. The variable domain in full, completed from reference TRBV11-2 and TRBJ1-5, reads EAGVAQSPRYKIIEKRQSVAFWCNPISGHATLYWYQQILGQGPKLLIQFQNNGVVDDSQLPKDRFSAERLKGVDSTLKIQPAKLEDSAVYLCASSSDSFNQPQHFGDGTRLSIL.

The rearrangement uses TRBV29-1 and TRBJ2-1; the D call of TRBD2 rests on TCRdb alone, since no DNA is present to check it. The germline CDR1 and CDR2 sequences are SQVTM and ANQGSEA. This CDR3 region has 16 residues. The CDR3 sequence: CSVPRGLAGAPNEQFF.

This CDR3 is CASSLESYRVGNQPQHF. This chain links TRBV12-3 or TRBV12-4 with TRBJ1-5; TCRdb names TRBD1, which stays unverified in the absence of DNA. The CDR3 sequence is 17 residues long.

V and J are TRBV12-3 or TRBV12-4 and TRBJ2-2. This CDR3 has 12 residues. CDR3: CASGIYPGELFF.

The chain links TRBV4-1 to TRBJ1-1; TCRdb calls TRBD1, which cannot be checked without DNA. The CDR3 consists of 14 residues. Germline V CDR1 and CDR2: MGHRA, YSYEKL. This CDR3 is CASSQDQGSGLAFF.

The rearrangement links TRBV5-1 to TRBJ1-4; the TCRdb D gene call, TRBD1, has no DNA to confirm it. CDR1 and CDR2 (germline): SGHRS, YFSETQ. This CDR3 has 16 amino acids. The CDR3 protein is CASSTSGAPRREKLFF.

This chain uses TRBV27 with TRBJ2-3; TCRdb lists TRBD1, though no DNA is available to test this call. This CDR3 contains 14 residues. CDR1 MNHEY and CDR2 SMNVEV come from the germline V gene (reference sequence). Here the CDR3 reads CASIVAGETDTQYF.

The chain combines TRBV2 with TRBJ1-2; without DNA, the TCRdb call of TRBD1 cannot be checked. Germline-derived CDR1 and CDR2 are SNHLY and FYNNEI. The CDR3 runs to 13 residues. CDR3 protein: CASGQGGYGGYTF.

V and J are TRBV2 and TRBJ1-5; TCRdb's D call of TRBD1 is untestable without DNA. CDR3 length: 14 residues. Germline CDR1 SNHLY, CDR2 FYNNEI. The CDR3 protein is CASMFTGDNQPQHF.

The V call is TRBV20-1, the J call TRBJ1-5; TCRdb outputs TRBD1, but without DNA this stays unchecked. The CDR3 runs to 14 residues. The V gene's germline CDR1 is DFQATT and CDR2 SNEGSKA (reference sequence). CDR3 sequence: CSARSDREEQPQHF.

The gene calls are TRBV3-1 and TRBJ2-1; TCRdb outputs TRBD1, but without DNA this stays unchecked. Per the germline V gene, CDR1 is LGHDT and CDR2 is YNNKEL (reference sequence). The CDR3 sequence is 15 residues long. The chain's CDR3 is CASSQGPLTYNEQFF.

The rearrangement uses TRBV20-1 and TRBJ2-4; TCRdb calls TRBD2, which cannot be checked without DNA. Germline V gives CDR1 DFQATT, CDR2 SNEGSKA (reference sequence). The CDR3 consists of 16 residues. The CDR3 loop is CSARVGLAGVGNIQYF.

J is TRBJ1-4 and V is TRBV20-1; the TCRdb call, TRBD1, lacks DNA for checking. The germline V gene has CDR1 DFQATT and CDR2 SNEGSKA (reference sequence). The CDR3 runs 13 residues. This CDR3 is CSAQAARDEKLFF.

The rearrangement links TRBV18 to TRBJ1-5. The CDR3 length is 14 residues. Looked up from germline, CDR1 is KGHSH and CDR2 is LQKENI. The CDR3 loop is CASSPGWGNQPQHF.

This sequence joins TRBV29-1 and TRBJ1-2. The germline gives CDR1 SQVTM, CDR2 ANQGSEA. The CDR3 has 11 amino acids. Here the CDR3 reads CSVERADGYTF.

The chain couples TRBV29-1 to TRBJ1-2; without DNA, the TCRdb call of TRBD1 cannot be checked. CDR1 is SQVTM, CDR2 ANQGSEA, per germline. The CDR3 spans 13 residues. CDR3 loop: CSVVSDRSHGYTF.